These T cell receptor beta chains were read from a single sample in a study of blood T cell repertoires in COVID-19. TCRdb's copy holds only in-frame clones and misses some; the assay was immunoSEQ multiplex PCR. The data hold approximately 120,000 clones, with just under 90% observed a single time. The sequenced sample consisted of peripheral blood. The receptors come from a human donor in a cohort sampled during active COVID-19. Each CDR3 is given with its conserved first and last residue. D genes are given only for firm matches. A row's size may be missing; if present it is once, few, many or a size class.

size: once; J: TRBJ1-1; D: .; V: TRBV19; CDR3: CASSDRDTRKGTEAFF; DNA: TGTGCCAGTAGCGATAGGGACACACGAAAGGGCACTGAAGCTTTCTTT
size: .; J: TRBJ2-1; D: TRBD2; V: TRBV7-8; CDR3: CASSLTLAGPPLYNEQFF; DNA: TGTGCCAGCAGCTTGACGCTAGCGGGGCCCCCCCTATACAATGAGCAGTTCTTC
size: .; J: TRBJ1-2; D: TRBD1; V: TRBV2; CDR3: CASSPDRVYGYTF; DNA: TGTGCCAGCAGCCCGGACAGGGTGTATGGCTACACCTTC
size: .; J: TRBJ1-5; D: .; V: TRBV6-6; CDR3: CASEGSNQPQHF; DNA: TGTGCCAGCGAGGGATCCAATCAGCCCCAGCATTTT
size: .; J: TRBJ2-4; D: TRBD1; V: TRBV6-6; CDR3: CAISGGAGNIQYF; DNA: TGTGCCATCTCAGGGGGCGCGGGAAACATTCAGTACTTC
size: .; J: TRBJ1-2; D: TRBD1; V: TRBV2; CDR3: CASSELTGTYGYTF; DNA: TGTGCCAGCAGTGAGTTGACAGGGACCTATGGCTACACCTTC
size: .; J: TRBJ1-1; D: TRBD1; V: TRBV5-1; CDR3: CASSPDREGAFF; DNA: TGCGCCAGCAGCCCGGACAGGGAGGGAGCTTTCTTT
size: .; J: TRBJ1-2; D: .; V: TRBV10-3; CDR3: CAISPDGRGYGYTF; DNA: TGTGCCATCAGCCCAGACGGTCGAGGGTATGGCTACACCTTC
size: .; J: TRBJ2-7; D: TRBD2; V: TRBV7-2; CDR3: CASSARLAGGLYEQYF; DNA: TGTGCCAGCAGCGCCCGACTAGCGGGAGGGCTCTACGAGCAGTACTTC
size: .; J: TRBJ1-1; D: TRBD1; V: TRBV19; CDR3: CASSKWGQGSAEAFF; DNA: TGTGCCAGTAGTAAGTGGGGACAGGGGAGCGCTGAAGCTTTCTTT
size: few; J: TRBJ1-1; D: .; V: TRBV4-1; CDR3: CASSQGPQNTEAFF; DNA: TGCGCCAGCAGCCAAGGGCCTCAGAACACTGAAGCTTTCTTT
size: .; J: TRBJ1-1; D: .; V: TRBV27; CDR3: CASSLRYRQGLAEAFF; DNA: TGTGCCAGCAGTTTGCGGTATCGGCAGGGATTAGCTGAAGCTTTCTTT
size: .; J: TRBJ1-1; D: .; V: TRBV12-3/TRBV12-4; CDR3: CASSLDSSHINF; DNA: TGTGCCAGCAGTTTAGACAGCTCCCACATTAATTTT
size: .; J: TRBJ2-5; D: .; V: TRBV27; CDR3: CASSRNSGQETQYF; DNA: TGTGCCAGCAGTCGCAATAGCGGACAAGAGACCCAGTACTTC
size: .; J: TRBJ2-3; D: TRBD1; V: TRBV18; CDR3: CASSPGQGRRSTDTQYF; DNA: TGTGCCAGCTCACCCGGACAGGGACGCCGATCCACAGATACGCAGTATTTT
size: .; J: TRBJ1-5; D: TRBD1; V: TRBV29-1; CDR3: CSVAGQGSQPQHF; DNA: TGCAGCGTCGCGGGACAGGGAAGTCAGCCCCAGCATTTT
size: once; J: TRBJ1-5; D: .; V: TRBV15; CDR3: CATSREVGPQHF; DNA: TGTGCCACCAGCAGGGAGGTGGGGCCCCAGCATTTT
size: .; J: TRBJ2-7; D: .; V: TRBV7-2; CDR3: CASSLELAISYEQYF; DNA: TGTGCCAGCAGCTTAGAATTAGCGATCTCCTACGAGCAGTACTTC
size: .; J: TRBJ1-2; D: TRBD1; V: TRBV27; CDR3: CASSPVQGTFNYGYTF; DNA: TGTGCCAGCAGCCCAGTACAGGGGACTTTTAACTATGGCTACACCTTC
size: .; J: TRBJ1-6; D: TRBD1; V: TRBV2; CDR3: CASSGGQGVSPLHF; DNA: TGTGCCAGCAGTGGGGGACAGGGGGTTTCACCCCTCCACTTT
size: .; J: TRBJ2-3; D: .; V: TRBV19; CDR3: CASSMRQDTQYF; DNA: TGTGCCAGTAGTATGAGGCAGGATACGCAGTATTTT
size: .; J: TRBJ1-6; D: .; V: TRBV7-2; CDR3: CASSSQTEYNSPLHF; DNA: TGTGCCAGCAGCTCCCAAACTGAGTATAATTCACCCCTCCACTTT
size: .; J: TRBJ2-7; D: .; V: TRBV12-3/TRBV12-4; CDR3: CASSTTGSYEQYF; DNA: TGTGCCAGCAGCACGACGGGGTCCTACGAGCAGTACTTC
size: .; J: TRBJ1-1; D: .; V: TRBV24-1; CDR3: CATSGSAGARGAFF; DNA: TGTGCCACCAGTGGGTCGGCGGGAGCCCGCGGAGCTTTCTTT
size: .; J: TRBJ1-2; D: .; V: TRBV19; CDR3: CASSIDWQGTYTF; DNA: TGTGCCAGTAGTATAGACTGGCAGGGTACCTACACCTTC
size: .; J: TRBJ1-2; D: .; V: TRBV6-5; CDR3: CASGQRGSYGYTF; DNA: TGTGCCAGCGGCCAAAGGGGGTCCTATGGCTACACCTTC
size: few; J: TRBJ2-1; D: .; V: TRBV11-2; CDR3: CASRAGGAASYNEQFF; DNA: TGTGCCAGCAGGGCCGGGGGAGCCGCCTCCTACAATGAGCAGTTCTTC
size: .; J: TRBJ2-2; D: .; V: TRBV7-9; CDR3: CASTRLETGELFF; DNA: TGTGCCAGCACCCGACTGGAGACCGGGGAGCTGTTTTTT
size: .; J: TRBJ2-2; D: TRBD2; V: TRBV9; CDR3: CASSVAGGWRNTGELFF; DNA: TGTGCCAGCAGCGTAGCCGGGGGGTGGAGGAACACCGGGGAGCTGTTTTTT
size: .; J: TRBJ2-7; D: .; V: TRBV6-6; CDR3: CASSYSKPSSSYEQYF; DNA: TGTGCCAGCAGTTACTCGAAACCGTCGAGCTCCTACGAGCAGTACTTC
size: once; J: TRBJ1-1; D: .; V: TRBV11-3; CDR3: CASSQGHPGTEAFF; DNA: TGTGCCAGCAGCCAGGGACACCCGGGCACTGAAGCTTTCTTT
size: .; J: TRBJ1-4; D: .; V: TRBV5-3; CDR3: CARSLLKAGQCEKLFF; DNA: TGTGCCAGAAGCTTGCTTAAGGCAGGGCAATGCGAAAAACTGTTTTTT
size: .; J: TRBJ2-2; D: .; V: TRBV15; CDR3: CATSRDLTGELFF; DNA: TGTGCCACCAGCAGAGATCTCACCGGGGAGCTGTTTTTT
size: .; J: TRBJ1-5; D: .; V: TRBV5-4; CDR3: CASSLDISSNQPQHF; DNA: TGTGCCAGCAGCTTGGACATATCTAGCAATCAGCCCCAGCATTTT
size: once; J: TRBJ1-2; D: .; V: TRBV2; CDR3: CASSRAPYGYTF; DNA: TGTGCCAGCAGCAGGGCTCCCTATGGCTACACCTTC
size: .; J: TRBJ2-5; D: .; V: TRBV24-1; CDR3: CATSDFSSGETQYF; DNA: TGTGCCACCAGTGATTTTTCTAGTGGAGAGACCCAGTACTTC
size: .; J: TRBJ1-1; D: TRBD1; V: TRBV5-6; CDR3: CASSLGQGQRTEAFF; DNA: TGTGCCAGCAGCTTAGGACAGGGCCAGAGGACTGAAGCTTTCTTT
size: .; J: TRBJ2-7; D: TRBD2; V: TRBV4-1; CDR3: CASSQGGAGGEQYF; DNA: TGCGCCAGCAGCCAAGGGGGAGCGGGGGGCGAGCAGTACTTC
size: .; J: TRBJ1-2; D: .; V: TRBV5-6; CDR3: CASSLSGGNGYTF; DNA: TGTGCCAGCAGCTTGTCGGGCGGGAATGGCTACACCTTC
size: once; J: TRBJ2-5; D: .; V: TRBV7-3; CDR3: CASSYGFDSQETQYF; DNA: TGTGCCAGCAGCTACGGGTTTGACAGCCAAGAGACCCAGTACTTC
size: once; J: TRBJ2-2; D: TRBD2; V: TRBV9; CDR3: CASSPKTSANTGELFF; DNA: TGTGCCAGCAGCCCCAAGACTAGCGCGAACACCGGGGAGCTGTTTTTT